A single sample is the source of the 32 T cell receptor beta chains below, sequenced in a study of response to subunit inactivated influenza vaccine. TCRdb re-called the RT-PCR reads with MiXCR, one entry per CDR3 protein. The table lists 500,000 to 600,000 distinct CDR3 sequences, 12% of them singletons. The source material was PBMCs from blood, sampled on the day of vaccination. All receptors come from a man aged 50 or older who received an inactivated influenza vaccine.

The rearrangement uses TRBV11-2 and TRBJ2-5; D gene uncertain. Germline CDR1 and CDR2: SGHAT and FQNNGV. The V gene lost 5 bases and the J gene lost 5 bases, with 15 bases spanning the gap. The CDR3 totals 14 residues. The CDR3 protein is CASSLWQAGETQYF. The CDR3, as DNA: TGTGCCAGCAGCCTCTGGCAGGCTGGGGAGACCCAGTACTTC. Full variable domain (remainder filled in from reference TRBV11-2 and TRBJ2-5): EAGVAQSPRYKIIEKRQSVAFWCNPISGHATLYWYQQILGQGPKLLIQFQNNGVVDDSQLPKDRFSAERLKGVDSTLKIQPAKLEDSAVYLCASSLWQAGETQYFGPGTRLLVL.

This clonotype was seen a few times. CDR3 residues: CAGIQGDSEAFF. CDR3 DNA: TGTGCCGGAATACAGGGGGATTCTGAAGCTTTCTTT. The V gene is TRBV7-9, the J gene TRBJ1-1, with 8 positions matching TRBD1. Per germline, CDR1 SEHNR and CDR2 FQNEAQ (reference sequence). J was trimmed by 6 bases and V by 11 bases; bases with no gene match: 8. This CDR3 has 12 amino acids. Supplemented by reference TRBV7-9 and TRBJ1-1, the full variable domain reads DTGVSQNPRHKITKRGQNVTFRCDPISEHNRLYWYRQTLGQGPEFLTYFQNEAQLEKSRLLSDRFSAERPKGSFSTLEIQRTEQGDSAMYLCAGIQGDSEAFFGQGTRLTVV.

The V gene is TRBV7-2, the J gene TRBJ2-7; TRBD1 matches at 9 bases. Per the germline V gene, CDR1 is SGHTA and CDR2 is FQGNSA. J was trimmed by 6 bases and V by 5 bases; bases with no gene match: 8. The CDR3 length is 14 residues. For the CDR3, the DNA is TGTGCCAGCAGCCAAGGGACAGGGAGGAGCGAGCAGTACTTC. Translation gives CASSQGTGRSEQYF.

This clonotype appeared a few times. The chain's CDR3 is CASRLSPFPTQYF. The CDR3 coding sequence is TGTGCCAGCAGGCTAAGCCCCTTCCCGACCCAGTACTTC. The chain links TRBV12-3 or TRBV12-4 to TRBJ2-5; D is unclear. The V and J ends lost 6 bases and 7 bases respectively, with 15 bases between them. The CDR3 has 13 amino acids.

The J gene is TRBJ1-1, the V gene TRBV6-5, with D perhaps matching TRBD1 (5 bases). The CDR3 contains 14 residues. Germline V gives CDR1 MNHEY, CDR2 SVGAGI. Trimming shortened V by 0 bases and J by 4 bases, and 9 bases separated the two germline ends. Here the CDR3 reads CASSYSGTLTEAFF. The CDR3 coding sequence is TGTGCCAGCAGTTACTCGGGGACGCTCACTGAAGCTTTCTTT.

Only a few counts were recorded for this clonotype. V is TRBV5-1 and J is TRBJ1-2; D might be TRBD1 (5 bases). Trimming removed 1 base from V and 2 bases from J, with 9 bases in between. The CDR3 consists of 14 residues. CDR1 and CDR2 from the germline V gene are SGHRS and YFSETQ. The CDR3 reads CASSLTTANYGYTF. The CDR3 coding sequence is TGCGCCAGCAGCTTGACGACAGCAAACTATGGCTACACCTTC.

The table lists this clonotype with a few counts. The chain links TRBV12-3 or TRBV12-4 to TRBJ2-7; 7 positions agree with TRBD2. With V trimmed by 8 bases and J by 0 bases, 4 bases remained unmatched. There are 13 residues in the CDR3. As DNA, the CDR3 is TGTGCCAGCCAGCGGGGAAACTCCTACGAGCAGTACTTC. This gives the protein CASQRGNSYEQYF.

V usage is TRBV4-3 and J usage is TRBJ2-1; D remains ambiguous. The CDR3 has 16 amino acids. Germline CDR1 and CDR2: LGHNA and YSLEER. V lost 3 bases, J lost 0 bases, and 12 bases lay in between. The CDR3 region has the DNA TGCGCCAGCAGCCAGCTCTGGGCGGACTCCTACAATGAGCAGTTCTTC. Its translation: CASSQLWADSYNEQFF.

This chain links TRBV29-1 with TRBJ2-7; 8 bases are a match to TRBD1. Germline V gives CDR1 SQVTM, CDR2 ANQGSEA. Trimming took 4 bases from V and 4 from J; bases not matched to a gene: 9. This CDR3 has 14 residues. CDR3 coding DNA: TGCAGCGTTGGCTTCGGGACAGGAGAGTACGAGCAGTACTTC. Translating gives CSVGFGTGEYEQYF.

In its sample, this clonotype was seen a few times. V gene TRBV7-8 combines with J gene TRBJ2-7; no clear D. Germline lookup yields CDR1 SGHVS and CDR2 FQNEAQ. This CDR3 comprises 14 residues. The V and J ends lost 1 base and 0 bases respectively, with 7 bases between them. This CDR3 reads CASSLEWSSYEQYF. The DNA for the CDR3 is TGTGCCAGCAGCTTAGAGTGGTCCTCCTACGAGCAGTACTTC.

At least ten counts were recorded for this clonotype. This chain uses TRBV15 with TRBJ2-5; D is undetermined. The CDR3 contains 13 residues. CDR1 is LNHNV and CDR2 is YYDKDF in the germline V gene (reference sequence). Deletions cut 0 bases from V and 4 bases from J, with 6 bases between. The CDR3 reads CATSREWVETQYF. The CDR3 nucleotides read TGTGCCACCAGCAGAGAGTGGGTAGAGACCCAGTACTTC.

This sequence joins TRBV5-1 and TRBJ2-7; TRBD1 matches at 8 bases. The J segment lost 3 bases and the V segment lost 1 base, leaving 6 bases of the junction unmatched. The CDR3 covers 15 residues. The germline V gene encodes CDR1 SGHRS and CDR2 YFSETQ. CDR3 amino acids: CASSLKGTGYYEQYF. The CDR3 bases are TGCGCCAGCAGCTTGAAAGGGACAGGATACTACGAGCAGTACTTC.

J is TRBJ1-5 and V is TRBV12-3 or TRBV12-4; 8 bases are a match to TRBD1. This CDR3 comprises 16 residues. The junction had 4 bases not matched to a gene; V was cut back by 3 bases and J by 0 bases. Written as DNA, the CDR3 is TGTGCCAGCAGTTTCCAGGGGGCTAGTAGCAATCAGCCCCAGCATTTT. Amino acid sequence: CASSFQGASSNQPQHF.

The rearrangement uses TRBV12-3 or TRBV12-4 and TRBJ2-2, with 11 bases aligning to TRBD2. Losses at the gene ends were 7 bases for V and 4 bases for J; bases not matched to a gene: 5. There are 15 residues in the CDR3. For the CDR3, the DNA is TGTGCCAGCAACCTAGCGGGGGGTCTCACCGGGGAGCTGTTTTTT. It is translated as CASNLAGGLTGELFF.

This clonotype was found many times. J is TRBJ2-3 and V is TRBV12-3 or TRBV12-4; 11 nucleotides match TRBD2. J lost 2 bases, V lost 3 bases, and 4 bases had no gene match. There are 16 residues in the CDR3. CDR3 sequence: CASSLRLAGNTDTQYF. The CDR3 DNA reads TGTGCCAGCAGTTTGCGACTAGCGGGGAACACAGATACGCAGTATTTT.

This clonotype has only a few counts. V and J are TRBV7-2 and TRBJ2-1; 9 nucleotides align to TRBD1. Germline V gene sequence: CDR1 SGHTA, CDR2 FQGNSA. CDR3 length: 15 amino acids. Trimming at V came to 5 bases and at J to 8 bases, leaving 10 bases not matched to a gene. CDR3 protein: CASSPTGTGLDEQFF. The CDR3 DNA reads TGTGCCAGCAGCCCAACCGGGACAGGGCTCGATGAGCAGTTCTTC.

This clonotype was observed a few times. V usage is TRBV6-2 or TRBV6-3 and J usage is TRBJ2-1, with D perhaps matching TRBD2 (11 bases). The V and J ends lost 6 bases and 5 bases respectively, with 29 bases between them. The germline V gene encodes CDR1 MNHEY and CDR2 SVGEGT. The CDR3 contains 19 residues. CDR3 DNA sequence: TGTGCCAGCAGAATCCGGGACAGGGGTAGCGGGGGGGCCCACAATGAGCAGTTCTTC. It yields the protein CASRIRDRGSGGAHNEQFF.

The chain employs TRBV20-1 and TRBJ2-6; 7 nucleotides agree with TRBD1. J lost 2 bases, V lost 7 bases, and 5 bases had no gene match. This CDR3 has 14 residues. Germline V CDR1 and CDR2: DFQATT, SNEGSKA (reference sequence). CDR3 coding DNA: TGCAGTGTGAACCAGGGGGCTGGGGCCAACGTCCTGACTTTC. This sequence encodes CSVNQGAGANVLTF.

The V call is TRBV3-1, the J call TRBJ1-1; D may be TRBD1 (5 bases). This CDR3 is built from 18 residues. Germline CDR1 is LGHDT and CDR2 is YNNKEL (reference sequence). V was pared by 0 bases and J by 0 bases, with 17 bases between. CDR3 region: CASSQDLRGGRMNTEAFF. CDR3 bases: TGTGCCAGCAGCCAAGACCTTCGGGGGGGAAGAATGAACACTGAAGCTTTCTTT.

This clonotype was detected many times. The gene calls are TRBV5-1 and TRBJ2-3, with 12 bases aligning to TRBD2. Germline trimming cut 3 bases from V and 2 bases from J; bases unmatched to any gene: 4. Germline CDR1 and CDR2: SGHRS and YFSETQ. The CDR3 is 16 residues long. The CDR3 here is CASSWGTSGPTDTQYF. The CDR3 DNA reads TGCGCCAGCAGCTGGGGGACTAGCGGGCCCACAGATACGCAGTATTTT.

The rearrangement links TRBV24-1 to TRBJ1-5, with D perhaps matching TRBD1 (6 bases). V lost 5 bases to trimming and J lost 5 bases, with 12 bases between them. CDR1 KGHDR and CDR2 SFDVKD come from the germline V gene. This CDR3 contains 14 residues. For the CDR3, the DNA is TGTGCCACCAGTGCCACAGGGAGCTATCAGCCCCAGCATTTT. Residues: CATSATGSYQPQHF.

The chain carries TRBV4-1 and TRBJ2-7; 7 nucleotides align to TRBD1. The CDR3 extends over 13 amino acids. Trimming cost V 1 base and J 5 bases; bases outside gene matches: 2. Germline-derived CDR1 and CDR2 are MGHRA and YSYEKL. In nucleotides, the CDR3 is TGCGCCAGCAGCCAAGTTGGGACAGACGAGCAGTACTTC. Protein: CASSQVGTDEQYF.

The chain couples TRBV29-1 to TRBJ1-2; D is possibly TRBD1 (6 bases). Trimming removed 4 bases at V and 0 bases at J, with 15 bases between. CDR1 SQVTM and CDR2 ANQGSEA come from the germline V gene. The CDR3 covers 15 residues. CDR3 sequence reads: CSVGGSGASNYGYTF. CDR3 in DNA: TGCAGCGTTGGGGGGTCAGGGGCCTCTAACTATGGCTACACCTTC.

V usage is TRBV11-2 and J usage is TRBJ1-4; 7 nucleotides agree with TRBD1. V was clipped by 5 bases and J by 10 bases; unmatched bases: 10. The CDR3 runs to 14 residues. Per germline, CDR1 SGHAT and CDR2 FQNNGV. CDR3 protein: CASSLGTALGKLFF. The DNA for the CDR3 is TGTGCCAGCAGCCTAGGGACAGCACTGGGAAAACTGTTTTTT.

J is TRBJ2-2 and V is TRBV7-9; TRBD2 might be the D (6 bases). The CDR3 sequence is 14 residues long. V lost 6 bases to trimming and J lost 6 bases, with 14 bases between them. The germline CDR1 and CDR2 sequences are SEHNR and FQNEAQ (reference sequence). The CDR3 DNA follows: TGTGCCAGCAGTCCAGATAGCGGCTCCGGGGAGCTGTTTTTT. Translation: CASSPDSGSGELFF.

The table lists this clonotype with a few counts. The V gene is TRBV11-2, the J gene TRBJ2-2, with unresolved D. CDR1 and CDR2 from the germline V gene are SGHAT and FQNNGV. V shed 3 bases and J shed 4 bases, with 6 bases lying between them. The CDR3 runs 13 residues. The CDR3 DNA is TGTGCCAGCAGCTTTTCAAGCACCGGGGAGCTGTTTTTT. Amino acids: CASSFSSTGELFF.

Many counts were recorded for this clonotype. The chain combines TRBV20-1 with TRBJ2-3, with TRBD2 matching over 10 bases. V trimming: 0 bases; J trimming: 11 bases; junction bases outside the gene matches: 14. Germline CDR1 DFQATT, CDR2 SNEGSKA (reference sequence). The CDR3 extends over 16 amino acids. This CDR3 is CSARDRTGLAPEVQYF. As DNA, the CDR3 is TGCAGTGCTAGAGATCGCACGGGACTAGCGCCAGAAGTGCAGTATTTT.

This chain joins TRBV12-3 or TRBV12-4 and TRBJ2-2; the D is unclear. The CDR3 length is 14 residues. Trimming removed 5 bases at V and 2 bases at J, with 9 bases between. In nucleotides, the CDR3 is TGTGCCAGCAGTCATCAGAGTAACACCGGGGAGCTGTTTTTT. It encodes CASSHQSNTGELFF.

The chain is built from TRBV2 and TRBJ2-7, with 12 nucleotides matching TRBD2. Germline V CDR1 and CDR2: SNHLY, FYNNEI. V gave up 2 bases and J gave up 3 bases; unmatched junction bases: 2. This CDR3 contains 15 residues. CDR3 sequence: CASSETTSGSYEQYF. The CDR3 nucleotides are TGTGCCAGCAGTGAAACGACTAGCGGGAGCTACGAGCAGTACTTC.

The chain combines TRBV5-1 with TRBJ2-7; unclear D gene. Trimming removed 2 bases at V and 5 bases at J, with 14 bases between. CDR1 is SGHRS, CDR2 YFSETQ, per germline. The CDR3 sequence is 14 residues long. In DNA form, the CDR3 reads TGCGCCAGCAGCTTCGGTGTGTCAGTCGACGAGCAGTACTTC. This codes for CASSFGVSVDEQYF.

V gene TRBV12-3 or TRBV12-4 combines with J gene TRBJ2-7; TRBD1 or TRBD2 may be the D gene (5 bases each). Between the trimmed V and J ends, which lost 8 bases and 2 bases, there was a span of 13 bases. The CDR3 runs 13 residues. The CDR3 loop is CASGWDETYEQYF. In DNA form, the CDR3 reads TGTGCCAGCGGTTGGGACGAAACCTACGAGCAGTACTTC.

The table lists this clonotype with a few counts. The chain uses TRBV27 and TRBJ2-2; maybe TRBD1 (6 bases). V was cut by 6 bases and J by 6 bases, with 23 bases left in between. This CDR3 has 17 amino acids. CDR1 is MNHEY and CDR2 is SMNVEV in the germline V gene (reference sequence). The CDR3 DNA sequence: TGTGCCAGCAGCAGACGCCCCACAGGGATTGGCTCCGGGGAGCTGTTTTTT. Protein sequence: CASSRRPTGIGSGELFF.